This T cell receptor (beta chain) was captured by sequencing in a study of T-cell reconstitution after alpha-beta-depleted transplantation in children. Study observations and caveats: A year had passed since transplant, and T-cell counts and diversity by then came mostly from newly produced T cells.

This clonotype has more than one count but fewer than ten. The antigen remains unidentified. Preparation of the TCRbeta library used unique molecular identifiers. From the PCR reads, TCRdb called clonotypes with MiXCR, one entry per CDR3 protein. The sample includes about 600,000 distinct CDR3 sequences, 10% to 15% of them seen just once. The receptor was derived from a male patient between 10 and 17 years old who had a stem cell transplant for acute myeloid leukemia, so the T cells may come from the graft donor. The starting material was PBMCs, mostly from graft donor cells, obtained 360 days after TCRalphabeta/CD19-depleted stem cell transplant.

This CDR3 reads CSAIIRREGADTQYF. CDR3 DNA: TGCAGTGCTATTATACGGCGGGAGGGGGCAGATACGCAGTATTTT. This sequence joins TRBV20-1 and TRBJ2-3; 9 nucleotides match TRBD2. Germline V CDR1 and CDR2: DFQATT, SNEGSKA (reference sequence). This CDR3 spans 15 amino acids. V dropped 4 bases and J dropped 4; count of bases not matched to a gene: 9.